The TCR beta chain under discussion was sequenced for a study of T cells expressing NK-cell markers. For each CDR3 protein, TCRdb gives one entry from its re-call of the 5' RACE reads, without DNA. The table gives about 160,000 distinct CDR3 sequences; the top ten clones make up roughly 20% of it. Germline V gene lookup returns CDR1 SGHDN and CDR2 FVKESK. The CDR3 sequence is 13 residues long. The chain joins TRBV14 to TRBJ1-1; TCRdb gives TRBD1 as the D gene, but with no DNA this cannot be confirmed. Sequenced: blood T cells: a sorted CD56 or NKG2C T cell subset, CD4+ or CD8+ T cells, or bulk PBMC T cells (not recorded which). The sequence was collected from a woman aged 18 to 75 in good health. CDR3 amino acids: CASSQVGGQGAFF.